Described below is a single T cell receptor beta chain sequence and its context. This specimen comes from a study of T cell responses to AZD1222 COVID-19 vaccine. This table comes from immunoSEQ multiplex PCR, and its TCRdb copy is limited to in-frame clones, with some not included. The sample consists of 75,000 to 90,000 clones, 89% of them appearing once. This sample comprised peripheral blood, obtained on day 0 of AZD1222 vaccination. The clonotype was recovered from an adult in good health.

CDR3 DNA: TGTGCCAGCAGCCAAGTGGACTCAGTGGCTAATGAAAAACTGTTTTTT. Encoded protein: CASSQVDSVANEKLFF. The chain employs TRBV14 and TRBJ1-4; D gene uncertain. Per germline, CDR1 SGHDN and CDR2 FVKESK. CDR3 length: 16 residues. V lost 1 base, J lost 3 bases, and 12 bases lay in between.